A selection of T cell receptor beta chains follows, all from one sample in a study of OX40 agonist ivuxolimab in advanced cancers. Assay: immunoSEQ multiplex PCR; the TCRdb copy retains only in-frame clones and omits some. The repertoire has 70,000 to 80,000 clones, about 81% of them found once; the top ten carry approximately 5%. Sequences were derived from CD4+ or CD8+ T cells sorted from blood, sampled in a trial of the OX40 agonist ivuxolimab. These receptors were collected from an adult with an advanced solid tumor such as melanoma, head and neck, liver or kidney cancer. CDR3s include the opening cysteine and the closing phenylalanine or tryptophan. The order of the fields is D gene, clone size, V gene, J gene, CDR3 DNA, CDR3 protein. D genes are given only for firm matches. Size is stated for part of the rows, as once, few or many counts, or as a class when the clone is expanded.

d_gene: TRBD2
abundance: -
v_gene: TRBV5-1
j_gene: TRBJ2-1
CDR3nt: TGCGCCAGCAGTTCGACTAGCGGGAGCCTTGAGCAGTTCTTC
CDR3aa: CASSSTSGSLEQFF

d_gene: TRBD2
abundance: -
v_gene: TRBV6-1
j_gene: TRBJ2-5
CDR3nt: TGTGCCAGCAGTGAAGCGGCGGGGGGTTTTGAGACCCAGTACTTC
CDR3aa: CASSEAAGGFETQYF

d_gene: -
abundance: -
v_gene: TRBV11-2
j_gene: TRBJ1-2
CDR3nt: TGTGCCAGCAGCTTCTCGGGCAGGGGTGTCTATGGCTACACCTTC
CDR3aa: CASSFSGRGVYGYTF

d_gene: -
abundance: -
v_gene: TRBV25-1
j_gene: TRBJ2-2
CDR3nt: TGTGCCAGCAGCCGCCTGACGGGGGCCGGGGAGCTGTTTTTT
CDR3aa: CASSRLTGAGELFF

d_gene: -
abundance: many
v_gene: TRBV4-3
j_gene: TRBJ1-2
CDR3nt: TGCGCCAGCAGCCACCAGGGGCGACTGGCCAACTATGGCTACACCTTC
CDR3aa: CASSHQGRLANYGYTF

d_gene: -
abundance: once
v_gene: TRBV2
j_gene: TRBJ2-6
CDR3nt: TGTGCCAGCAGAAGAGAGGACTCTGGGGCCAACGTCCTGACTTTC
CDR3aa: CASRREDSGANVLTF

d_gene: -
abundance: -
v_gene: TRBV6-5
j_gene: TRBJ1-1
CDR3nt: TGTGCCAGCAGTTACGGGGGTACAGCCACTGAAGCTTTCTTT
CDR3aa: CASSYGGTATEAFF

d_gene: TRBD1
abundance: -
v_gene: TRBV27
j_gene: TRBJ1-2
CDR3nt: TGTGCCAGCAGTATATTAGGACAGGGCAGCTACACCTTC
CDR3aa: CASSILGQGSYTF

d_gene: -
abundance: -
v_gene: TRBV6-5
j_gene: TRBJ2-7
CDR3nt: TGTGCCAGCAGTTCACCGGACCGACTGGCACGCTACGAGCAGTACTTC
CDR3aa: CASSSPDRLARYEQYF

d_gene: TRBD2
abundance: -
v_gene: TRBV6-1
j_gene: TRBJ2-7
CDR3nt: TGTGCCAGCAGTGCCCGGCCGACTAGCGGCGAGCAGTACTTC
CDR3aa: CASSARPTSGEQYF

d_gene: TRBD1
abundance: once
v_gene: TRBV11-3
j_gene: TRBJ1-2
CDR3nt: TGTGCCAGCAGCTTAGTATCAGGGACAGGGGGCCGAGATGGCTACACCTTC
CDR3aa: CASSLVSGTGGRDGYTF

d_gene: TRBD1
abundance: -
v_gene: TRBV18
j_gene: TRBJ1-1
CDR3nt: TGTGCCAGCTCACCACGAACAGGGGGCGAGTGGAACACTGAAGCTTTCTTT
CDR3aa: CASSPRTGGEWNTEAFF

d_gene: TRBD1
abundance: -
v_gene: TRBV28
j_gene: TRBJ1-2
CDR3nt: TGTGCCAGCAGTCGAGGACAGGGGGCATATGGCTACACCTTC
CDR3aa: CASSRGQGAYGYTF

d_gene: -
abundance: few
v_gene: TRBV27
j_gene: TRBJ1-6
CDR3nt: TGTGCCAGCAGGTTCAGAAATTCACCCCTCCACTTT
CDR3aa: CASRFRNSPLHF

d_gene: TRBD2
abundance: -
v_gene: TRBV7-9
j_gene: TRBJ2-1
CDR3nt: TGTGCCAGCAGCTTCCTAGCGGGGGCCTACAATGAGCAGTTCTTC
CDR3aa: CASSFLAGAYNEQFF

d_gene: -
abundance: many
v_gene: TRBV28
j_gene: TRBJ1-1
CDR3nt: TGTGCCAGCAGTCTGATAAGGACTGAAGCTTTCTTT
CDR3aa: CASSLIRTEAFF

d_gene: -
abundance: -
v_gene: TRBV27
j_gene: TRBJ2-3
CDR3nt: TGTGCCAGCAAACGGGACTCCGCAGATACGCAGTATTTT
CDR3aa: CASKRDSADTQYF

d_gene: -
abundance: -
v_gene: TRBV29-1
j_gene: TRBJ2-7
CDR3nt: TGCAGCGTGGAGGGGGACTCAACCTACGAGCAGTACTTC
CDR3aa: CSVEGDSTYEQYF

d_gene: -
abundance: -
v_gene: TRBV9
j_gene: TRBJ2-3
CDR3nt: TGTGCCAGCAGCGTGACCTCCGAGGAAGGCGATACGCAGTATTTT
CDR3aa: CASSVTSEEGDTQYF

d_gene: -
abundance: -
v_gene: TRBV11-2
j_gene: TRBJ2-2
CDR3nt: TGTGCCAGCAGCGCGCACCCTGGGTGGACCGGGGAGCTGTTTTTT
CDR3aa: CASSAHPGWTGELFF

d_gene: TRBD2
abundance: -
v_gene: TRBV5-1
j_gene: TRBJ2-7
CDR3nt: TGCGCCAGCAGCTTGGAGCCTAGCGGGGAAGGCGAGCAGTACTTC
CDR3aa: CASSLEPSGEGEQYF

d_gene: -
abundance: -
v_gene: TRBV19
j_gene: TRBJ2-5
CDR3nt: TGTGCCAGTAGTACAAACCGCGGGAAAGAGACCCAGTACTTC
CDR3aa: CASSTNRGKETQYF

d_gene: -
abundance: -
v_gene: TRBV5-1
j_gene: TRBJ2-1
CDR3nt: TGCGCCAGCAGCTTGTATCCGGGAGCGGAGTACAATGAGCAGTTCTTC
CDR3aa: CASSLYPGAEYNEQFF

d_gene: -
abundance: -
v_gene: TRBV6-1
j_gene: TRBJ1-1
CDR3nt: TGTGCCAGCAGTGACAGGGCGGGTACGAACACTGAAGCTTTCTTT
CDR3aa: CASSDRAGTNTEAFF

d_gene: -
abundance: -
v_gene: TRBV6-5
j_gene: TRBJ1-5
CDR3nt: TGTGCCAGCAGTCCCGATAGCCGATACAATCAGCCCCAGCATTTT
CDR3aa: CASSPDSRYNQPQHF

d_gene: -
abundance: -
v_gene: TRBV4-2
j_gene: TRBJ2-3
CDR3nt: TGTGCCAGCAGCCAAGACGGGGAAGTCACAGATACGCAGTATTTT
CDR3aa: CASSQDGEVTDTQYF

d_gene: -
abundance: few
v_gene: TRBV6-1
j_gene: TRBJ1-5
CDR3nt: TGTGCCAGCAAGCGGGCAGCGGTACATCAGCCCCAGCATTTT
CDR3aa: CASKRAAVHQPQHF

d_gene: TRBD1
abundance: -
v_gene: TRBV11-2
j_gene: TRBJ1-1
CDR3nt: TGTGCCAGCAGCCATATGACAGGGAACCAACACCACACTGAAGCTTTCTTT
CDR3aa: CASSHMTGNQHHTEAFF

d_gene: TRBD2
abundance: -
v_gene: TRBV6-5
j_gene: TRBJ2-7
CDR3nt: TGTGCCAGCTCTCTAGCGGGAGGGTACCGGCACTTC
CDR3aa: CASSLAGGYRHF

d_gene: TRBD1
abundance: -
v_gene: TRBV5-1
j_gene: TRBJ2-7
CDR3nt: TGCGCCAGCAGCTTGTTTGACAGGGACGACGAGCAGTACTTC
CDR3aa: CASSLFDRDDEQYF

d_gene: TRBD1
abundance: -
v_gene: TRBV27
j_gene: TRBJ1-2
CDR3nt: TGTGCCAGCAGTTTATTGGCAACAGGGGAGGGAGGCTACACCTTC
CDR3aa: CASSLLATGEGGYTF

d_gene: -
abundance: -
v_gene: TRBV4-3
j_gene: TRBJ2-3
CDR3nt: TGCGCCAGCAGCCTCGAGAATACGCAGTATTTT
CDR3aa: CASSLENTQYF

d_gene: -
abundance: once
v_gene: TRBV7-2
j_gene: TRBJ1-3
CDR3nt: TGTGCCAGCAGCGGTGGGGGGCCGCAATACTCTGGAAACACCATATATTTT
CDR3aa: CASSGGGPQYSGNTIYF

d_gene: TRBD1
abundance: -
v_gene: TRBV2
j_gene: TRBJ1-1
CDR3nt: TGTGCCAGCAGTCGGACCAGGGGGGGGAACACTGAAGCTTTCTTT
CDR3aa: CASSRTRGGNTEAFF

d_gene: -
abundance: -
v_gene: TRBV9
j_gene: TRBJ1-3
CDR3nt: TGTGCCAGCAGCGTAGGTCGGGGTAGTGGAAACACCATATATTTT
CDR3aa: CASSVGRGSGNTIYF

d_gene: TRBD2
abundance: -
v_gene: TRBV27
j_gene: TRBJ2-1
CDR3nt: TGTGCCAGCAGTCCGGGACTAGCAGGGGGCTACAATGAGCAGTTCTTC
CDR3aa: CASSPGLAGGYNEQFF

d_gene: -
abundance: -
v_gene: TRBV12-5
j_gene: TRBJ2-6
CDR3nt: TGTGCTAGTGGTTTGGAGTCTGGGGCCAACGTCCTGACTTTC
CDR3aa: CASGLESGANVLTF

d_gene: -
abundance: -
v_gene: TRBV4-1
j_gene: TRBJ2-5
CDR3nt: TGCGCCAGCAGCCAAGATGGCCGGGGATTGGAGACCCGGTACTTC
CDR3aa: CASSQDGRGLETRYF

d_gene: -
abundance: -
v_gene: TRBV30
j_gene: TRBJ1-2
CDR3nt: TGTGCCTGGCTACAGCTCACTAACTATGGCTACACCTTC
CDR3aa: CAWLQLTNYGYTF

d_gene: -
abundance: -
v_gene: TRBV11-3
j_gene: TRBJ1-4
CDR3nt: TGTGCCAGCAGCTTAGGGTTTTGCAGAAAAGTTGAAAAACTGTTTTTT
CDR3aa: CASSLGFCRKVEKLFF

d_gene: -
abundance: -
v_gene: TRBV2
j_gene: TRBJ1-1
CDR3nt: TGTGCCAGCAGTGAGTCTAACACTGAAGCTTTCTTT
CDR3aa: CASSESNTEAFF

d_gene: TRBD2
abundance: -
v_gene: TRBV6-1
j_gene: TRBJ2-1
CDR3nt: TGTGCCAGCAGTGAGGCTAGCGGGAGCAATGAGCAGTTCTTC
CDR3aa: CASSEASGSNEQFF

d_gene: TRBD2
abundance: -
v_gene: TRBV10-1
j_gene: TRBJ2-1
CDR3nt: TGCGCCAGCAGTGCCGGGACTAGCGGGGGGAATTACAATGAGCAGTTCTTC
CDR3aa: CASSAGTSGGNYNEQFF

d_gene: -
abundance: -
v_gene: TRBV4-3
j_gene: TRBJ1-2
CDR3nt: TGCGCCAGCAGCCCCACCGGGGGGAGGGTTCAAAGCTACACCTTC
CDR3aa: CASSPTGGRVQSYTF

d_gene: -
abundance: -
v_gene: TRBV7-2
j_gene: TRBJ1-5
CDR3nt: TGTGCCAGCAGCTTCTCCACAGGTTTAAATCAGCCCCAGCATTTT
CDR3aa: CASSFSTGLNQPQHF

d_gene: TRBD1
abundance: many
v_gene: TRBV19
j_gene: TRBJ2-1
CDR3nt: TGTGCCAGTAGTATCCCTTACGACAGGGACAATGAGCAGTTCTTC
CDR3aa: CASSIPYDRDNEQFF

d_gene: -
abundance: -
v_gene: TRBV5-1
j_gene: TRBJ2-3
CDR3nt: TGCGCCAGCAGCTTGGCCCCGGGCACAGATACGCAGTATTTT
CDR3aa: CASSLAPGTDTQYF

d_gene: TRBD2
abundance: few
v_gene: TRBV4-3
j_gene: TRBJ2-5
CDR3nt: TGCGCCAGCAGCCACTCCCCCCTAGGGGGACTAGCGGGAGGGCAAGAGACCCAGTACTTC
CDR3aa: CASSHSPLGGLAGGQETQYF

d_gene: -
abundance: -
v_gene: TRBV7-9
j_gene: TRBJ1-4
CDR3nt: TGTGCCAGCAGCTTAGAACAGGGACGTGTTGAAAAACTGTTTTTT
CDR3aa: CASSLEQGRVEKLFF

d_gene: -
abundance: -
v_gene: TRBV20-1
j_gene: TRBJ2-5
CDR3nt: TGCAGTGCTAGAGTCTCGGAGACCCAGTACTTC
CDR3aa: CSARVSETQYF

d_gene: -
abundance: -
v_gene: TRBV7-2
j_gene: TRBJ2-1
CDR3nt: TGTGCCAGCAGCTTAGAGTATTCACGCGGGAAGCAGTTCTTC
CDR3aa: CASSLEYSRGKQFF

d_gene: TRBD2
abundance: -
v_gene: TRBV13
j_gene: TRBJ2-3
CDR3nt: TGTGCCAGCAGCTTATCTCCCGGGGGGGCCGCAGATACGCAGTATTTT
CDR3aa: CASSLSPGGAADTQYF

d_gene: TRBD2
abundance: -
v_gene: TRBV6-4
j_gene: TRBJ2-7
CDR3nt: TGTGCCAGCAGTGAAGCTAGCGGGAGCTCCTACGAGCAGTACTTC
CDR3aa: CASSEASGSSYEQYF

d_gene: -
abundance: -
v_gene: TRBV5-1
j_gene: TRBJ1-1
CDR3nt: TGCGCCAGCAGATCCGACAGCAGGACTGAAGCTTTCTTT
CDR3aa: CASRSDSRTEAFF

d_gene: -
abundance: once
v_gene: TRBV5-1
j_gene: TRBJ1-4
CDR3nt: TGCGCCACCCCCGGGGGGCCCTGGGGGACTAATGAAAAACTGTTTTTT
CDR3aa: CATPGGPWGTNEKLFF

d_gene: -
abundance: few
v_gene: TRBV6-6
j_gene: TRBJ2-7
CDR3nt: TGTGCCAGCAGTCGCTCCCCTTCCGCGGGAAGGGGCGAGCAGTACTTC
CDR3aa: CASSRSPSAGRGEQYF

d_gene: -
abundance: -
v_gene: TRBV5-6
j_gene: TRBJ1-5
CDR3nt: TGTGCCAGCAGCTTGACGGGAAGGGATCAGCCCCAGCATTTT
CDR3aa: CASSLTGRDQPQHF